Following are 32 T cell receptor beta chains from one sample sequenced in a study of T-cell memory formation after mild COVID-19. TCRdb reprocessed the 5' RACE reads via MiXCR and lists one record per CDR3 protein. The table records 130,000 to 150,000 distinct CDR3 sequences, under 25% of them present only once. Sample: PBMCs or a T cell subset sorted from them (not recorded which). These receptors originate from an adult woman who had mild COVID-19 (a few samples of this study predate the infection). Cell type and time point are not known.

This clonotype was observed a handful of times. This rearrangement joins TRBV9 to TRBJ1-6; TRBD1 is a possible D gene (5 bases). The V end lost 4 bases, the J end lost 8 bases, and 16 bases lay between the germline ends. This CDR3 has 15 amino acids. Germline V gene sequence: CDR1 SGDLS, CDR2 YYNGEE. The CDR3 bases are TGTGCCAGCAGCTCAACAGGAAAAAGGGATTCACCCCTCCACTTT. Its protein is CASSSTGKRDSPLHF.

This clonotype appeared a few times. The rearrangement links TRBV20-1 to TRBJ1-2; D unresolved. The V gene lost 5 bases and the J gene lost 5 bases, with 9 bases spanning the gap. This CDR3 comprises 11 residues. Germline CDR1 and CDR2: DFQATT and SNEGSKA (reference sequence). The CDR3 loop is CSAPAGYGYTF. For the CDR3, the DNA is TGCAGTGCTCCGGCTGGGTATGGCTACACCTTC.

This clonotype appeared a few times. The rearrangement links TRBV5-1 to TRBJ1-1; 7 bases are shared with TRBD1. The CDR3 contains 13 residues. CDR1 is SGHRS and CDR2 is YFSETQ in the germline V gene. The ends lost 4 bases at V and 3 bases at J; junction bases unmatched: 3. CDR3 sequence: CASSPRGDTEAFF. The CDR3 DNA follows: TGCGCCAGCAGCCCCAGGGGGGACACTGAAGCTTTCTTT.

V gene TRBV7-8 combines with J gene TRBJ2-1, with TRBD2 matching 9 bases. Germline V gives CDR1 SGHVS, CDR2 FQNEAQ. V was clipped by 2 bases and J by 8 bases; unmatched bases: 7. This CDR3 contains 15 residues. CDR3 protein: CASSLIAGAPHEQFF. The CDR3 DNA reads TGTGCCAGCAGCTTAATAGCGGGAGCGCCCCATGAGCAGTTCTTC.

The chain combines TRBV11-2 with TRBJ2-3; D may be TRBD1 or TRBD2 (5 bases each). The length of the CDR3 is 15 residues. In germline, CDR1 is SGHAT, CDR2 FQNNGV. The V end was cut by 3 bases, the J end by 5 bases, with 15 bases between. The CDR3 bases are TGTGCCAGCAGCTTCGACAGTTCGGGGAGAGATACGCAGTATTTT. This translates into CASSFDSSGRDTQYF.

CDR3 protein: CASSRGQTMAYNEQFF. CDR3 nucleotides: TGTGCCAGCAGCCGAGGACAGACGATGGCTTACAATGAGCAGTTCTTC. The chain has TRBV6-5 and TRBJ2-1, with D possibly TRBD1 on 6 matching bases. This CDR3 is 16 amino acids long. Germline values: CDR1 MNHEY, CDR2 SVGAGI. The V gene lost 6 bases and the J gene lost 4 bases, with 19 bases spanning the gap.

The table lists this clonotype with a few counts. The rearrangement uses TRBV30 and TRBJ1-1, with 7 bases fitting TRBD1. In germline, CDR1 is GTSNPN, CDR2 SVGIG (reference sequence). V dropped 4 bases and J dropped 11; count of bases not matched to a gene: 16. This CDR3 has 14 residues. The CDR3 nucleotides read TGTGCCTGGACCCGGGACAGTGGATACTTAAGGGCTTTCTTT. This encodes CAWTRDSGYLRAFF.

This clonotype was counted only a few times. The rearrangement uses TRBV20-1 and TRBJ2-7; D gene uncertain. Germline V lookup: CDR1 DFQATT, CDR2 SNEGSKA (reference sequence). The V end was cut by 4 bases, the J end by 4 bases, with 14 bases between. The CDR3 is 13 residues long. Written as DNA, the CDR3 is TGCAGTGCTATTGGGGAAGGGAATTACGAGCAGTACTTC. This gives the protein CSAIGEGNYEQYF.

Only a few counts were recorded for this clonotype. The J gene is TRBJ1-2, the V gene TRBV29-1; no firm D call. Germline values: CDR1 SQVTM, CDR2 ANQGSEA. V was pared by 4 bases and J by 8 bases, with 8 bases between. This CDR3 comprises 10 residues. CDR3 protein: CSVGEMGYTF. CDR3 DNA sequence: TGCAGCGTTGGTGAAATGGGCTACACCTTC.

This clonotype was seen a few times. V and J are TRBV2 and TRBJ2-1; possible D gene TRBD2, 6 bases. With 9 bases removed from V and 10 bases from J, the gap between germline ends came to 13 bases. Germline V gene lookup returns CDR1 SNHLY and CDR2 FYNNEI. The CDR3 totals 11 residues. CDR3 DNA: TGTGCCAGTATCCCGGAGGGGGAGCAGTTCTTC. Amino acid sequence: CASIPEGEQFF.

This clonotype has a handful of counts. The chain recombines TRBV12-3 or TRBV12-4 with TRBJ2-5; TRBD1 matches at 9 bases. The CDR3 has 15 residues. Unmatched junction bases numbered 4, after V lost 4 bases and J lost 1 base. In nucleotides, the CDR3 is TGTGCCAGCAGTTCGGGACAGGGCCGCCAAGAGACCCAGTACTTC. Residues: CASSSGQGRQETQYF.

This clonotype was detected a few times. V gene TRBV7-7 combines with J gene TRBJ2-3; maybe TRBD2 (7 bases). This CDR3 has 14 amino acids. Germline loops: CDR1 SSHAT, CDR2 FNYEAQ (reference sequence). V gave up 4 bases and J gave up 6 bases, with 14 bases separating them. The CDR3 here is CASSSGLGGDTQYF. In nucleotides, the CDR3 is TGTGCCAGCAGCTCTGGACTAGGGGGGGATACGCAGTATTTT.

The chain couples TRBV5-1 to TRBJ2-7; 8 positions agree with TRBD1. With V trimmed by 0 bases and J by 3 bases, 5 bases remained unmatched. The CDR3 is made up of 15 amino acids. Germline loops: CDR1 SGHRS, CDR2 YFSETQ. For the CDR3, the DNA is TGCGCCAGCAGCTTGGGAGGGACAGGTTTCTACGAGCAGTACTTC. This translates into CASSLGGTGFYEQYF.

This clonotype has just a few counts. This chain uses TRBV7-9 with TRBJ2-7; possible D gene TRBD2, 5 bases. Per the germline V gene, CDR1 is SEHNR and CDR2 is FQNEAQ (reference sequence). V lost 4 bases, J lost 4 bases, and 20 bases lay in between. This CDR3 is 16 amino acids long. The CDR3 nucleotides are TGTGCCAGCAGCTCCCGCCTGGGTACTAGTTCGTACGAGCAGTACTTC. It translates to CASSSRLGTSSYEQYF. The full variable domain, its missing parts supplied by reference TRBV7-9 and TRBJ2-7, is DTGVSQNPRHKITKRGQNVTFRCDPISEHNRLYWYRQTLGQGPEFLTYFQNEAQLEKSRLLSDRFSAERPKGSFSTLEIQRTEQGDSAMYLCASSSRLGTSSYEQYFGPGTRLTVT.

The chain is built from TRBV9 and TRBJ2-1; no clear D gene. The V end was cut by 0 bases, the J end by 7 bases, with 14 bases between. The CDR3 runs to 15 residues. CDR1 is SGDLS, CDR2 YYNGEE, per germline. The CDR3 DNA is TGTGCCAGCAGCGTAGTGCCTAGGAATCAGAATGAGCAGTTCTTC. This encodes CASSVVPRNQNEQFF.

J is TRBJ2-3 and V is TRBV5-5; possibly TRBD2 for D (5 bases). Trimming left V 1 base short and J 0 bases short, with 15 bases between. The V gene's germline CDR1 is SGHKS and CDR2 YYEKEE (reference sequence). This CDR3 region has 17 residues. The CDR3 region is CASSLIVGGGSTDTQYF. In nucleotides, the CDR3 is TGTGCCAGCAGCTTGATCGTCGGAGGCGGGAGCACAGATACGCAGTATTTT.

The J gene is TRBJ2-1, the V gene TRBV5-1; 7 bases are shared with TRBD2. Trimming removed 3 bases from V and 6 bases from J; junction bases left unmatched: 3. CDR1 is SGHRS and CDR2 is YFSETQ in the germline V gene. The CDR3 loop spans 13 amino acids. The CDR3 loop is CASSWTSPNEQFF. The CDR3 DNA reads as TGCGCCAGCAGCTGGACTAGTCCCAATGAGCAGTTCTTC.

V is TRBV5-1 and J is TRBJ1-2; D is ambiguous. The CDR3 is 13 residues long. Trimming stripped 4 bases from V and 12 bases from J, with 19 bases between. The germline CDR1 and CDR2 sequences are SGHRS and YFSETQ. The CDR3 region is CASSVDGFSYHTF. The CDR3 DNA sequence: TGCGCCAGCAGCGTGGACGGATTCTCCTACCACACCTTC.

This clonotype has more than one count but fewer than ten. The rearrangement joins TRBV7-2 to TRBJ2-2, with 8 bases fitting TRBD2. After removal of 5 bases from V and 5 bases from J, the junction contained 7 bases not matched to a gene. Per the germline V gene, CDR1 is SGHTA and CDR2 is FQGNSA. CDR3 length: 15 amino acids. Here the CDR3 reads CASSPQLAGTGELFF. The CDR3 DNA is TGTGCCAGCAGCCCCCAGTTAGCGGGAACCGGGGAGCTGTTTTTT. The whole variable domain, filled in from reference TRBV7-2 and TRBJ2-2, reads GAGVSQSPSNKVTEKGKDVELRCDPISGHTALYWYRQSLGQGLEFLIYFQGNSAPDKSGLPSDRFSAERTGGSVSTLTIQRTQQEDSAVYLCASSPQLAGTGELFFGEGSRLTVL.

This clonotype was recorded at least ten times. CDR3 protein: CASSLESGMGNEQFF. CDR3 nucleotide sequence: TGTGCCAGCAGTTTAGAATCGGGAATGGGCAATGAGCAGTTCTTC. This chain joins TRBV12-3 or TRBV12-4 and TRBJ2-1; TRBD2 is a possible D gene (5 bases). There are 15 residues in the CDR3. Between the trimmed V and J ends, which lost 1 base and 6 bases, there was a span of 13 bases.

V and J are TRBV24-1 and TRBJ2-3, with D hard to call. Germline V gene data show CDR1 as KGHDR and CDR2 as SFDVKD. V lost 9 bases and J 3 bases, leaving 9 bases between the germline ends. The CDR3 runs 12 residues. CDR3 loop: CATSSTTDTQYF. The CDR3 nucleotides read TGTGCCACCTCTAGTACAACAGATACGCAGTATTTT.

This clonotype was seen only a few times. This rearrangement joins TRBV4-1 to TRBJ2-5; TRBD2 aligns across 16 bases. The CDR3 loop spans 19 amino acids. V shed 4 bases and J 6 bases; nucleotides not matched to a gene: 14. Germline CDR1 and CDR2: MGHRA and YSYEKL. Here the CDR3 reads CASSLAGTSGGALVKTQYF. CDR3 sequence (DNA): TGCGCCAGCAGCCTCGCCGGGACTAGCGGGGGGGCCTTGGTGAAGACCCAGTACTTC.

This clonotype was recorded a few times. The rearrangement uses TRBV4-3 and TRBJ1-2, with 7 bases that match TRBD1. CDR1 LGHNA and CDR2 YSLEER come from the germline V gene. The CDR3 runs to 14 residues. V gave up 0 bases and J gave up 7 bases; unmatched junction bases: 5. The CDR3 spells CASSQDVGGRGYTF. The CDR3 DNA is TGCGCCAGCAGCCAAGATGTAGGGGGCCGTGGCTACACCTTC.

This clonotype showed up just a few times. The chain joins TRBV6-2 or TRBV6-3 to TRBJ2-7; no definite D call. The CDR3 consists of 12 residues. V was trimmed by 7 bases and J by 7 bases, leaving 14 bases between them. Germline assignment: CDR1 MNHEY and CDR2 SVGEGT. CDR3 in amino acids: CASTGRFGEQYF. In DNA, the CDR3 is TGTGCCAGCACCGGCCGATTCGGTGAGCAGTACTTC.

J is TRBJ1-1 and V is TRBV24-1; TRBD1 aligns across 8 bases. This CDR3 has 12 residues. CDR1 is KGHDR and CDR2 is SFDVKD in the germline V gene. With 5 bases clipped from V and 11 bases from J, the junction kept 6 bases outside the gene matches. The CDR3 nucleotides are TGTGCCACCAGTGTCGCAGGGGGCGGGGCTTTCTTT. Protein product: CATSVAGGGAFF.

There are a few counts of this clonotype. This chain connects TRBV4-3 to TRBJ1-3; D remains unclear. CDR1 is LGHNA and CDR2 is YSLEER in the germline V gene. CDR3 size: 14 residues. Trimming shortened V by 1 base and J by 2 bases, and 6 bases separated the two germline ends. Written as DNA, the CDR3 is TGCGCCAGCAGCCAAGTGGGTCCTGGAAACACCATATATTTT. Protein sequence: CASSQVGPGNTIYF.

This sequence joins TRBV5-1 and TRBJ1-5; D ambiguous. Trimming stripped 0 bases from V and 0 bases from J, with 7 bases between. The CDR3 sequence is 15 residues long. Per germline, CDR1 SGHRS and CDR2 YFSETQ. Here the CDR3 reads CASSLVGDSNQPQHF. The CDR3 coding sequence is TGCGCCAGCAGCTTGGTCGGGGATAGCAATCAGCCCCAGCATTTT.

The rearrangement uses TRBV12-3 or TRBV12-4 and TRBJ2-7, with D tentatively TRBD1 (6 bases). Between the trimmed V and J ends, which lost 7 bases and 6 bases, there was a span of 19 bases. The CDR3 loop spans 14 amino acids. The CDR3 loop is CASTLTAYRAEQYF. The CDR3 coding sequence is TGTGCCAGCACCTTAACCGCTTACAGGGCCGAGCAGTACTTC.

The sample holds a few counts of this clonotype. The chain is built from TRBV6-6 and TRBJ1-2; D is unresolved. The CDR3 is 11 amino acids. The germline V gene encodes CDR1 MNHNY and CDR2 SVGAGI (reference sequence). V shed 5 bases and J shed 7 bases, with 8 bases lying between them. CDR3 protein: CASSPRLGYTF. Here the CDR3 DNA reads TGTGCCAGCAGTCCGCGACTTGGCTACACCTTC.

The chain links TRBV15 to TRBJ1-2; no clear D gene. Trimming left V 5 bases short and J 4 bases short, with 8 bases between. CDR1 is LNHNV and CDR2 is YYDKDF in the germline V gene (reference sequence). This CDR3 region has 12 residues. As DNA, the CDR3 is TGTGCCACCAGCGAGGGTGCCTATGGCTACACCTTC. Protein sequence: CATSEGAYGYTF.

The CDR3 bases are TGTGCCAGCAGGAGAGCGGGGGCCACAGATACGCAGTATTTT. It codes for CASRRAGATDTQYF. The rearrangement joins TRBV6-5 to TRBJ2-3; 8 positions agree with TRBD2. The J segment lost 2 bases and the V segment lost 6 bases, leaving 4 bases of the junction unmatched. Germline V gene lookup returns CDR1 MNHEY and CDR2 SVGAGI. The CDR3 is 14 amino acids.

This chain's CDR3 is CASSQAPGLGQYF. The CDR3 DNA reads as TGCGCCAGCAGCCAAGCTCCAGGACTCGGGCAGTACTTC. The chain links TRBV4-3 to TRBJ2-7, with D possibly matching TRBD2 (5 bases). Germline V lookup: CDR1 LGHNA, CDR2 YSLEER. CDR3 length: 13 amino acids. V gave up 1 base and J gave up 9 bases, with 13 bases separating them.